One sample yielded the 10 T cell receptor beta chains listed below, sequenced in a study of shared clonotypes between healthy human individuals. Selected positively for CCR7 and CD45RO-negative, naive CD8 cells excluded terminally differentiated effector memory CD45RA+ cells. Sequencing was performed with immunoSEQ multiplex PCR; in TCRdb, only in-frame clones are kept and a portion is missing. This table holds 750,000 to 1,000,000 clones, almost 95% found once. Sample: naive CD8+ T cells sorted from blood. These receptors came from a man younger than 45 in good health.

The chain joins TRBV27 to TRBJ2-7; possibly TRBD2 for D (5 bases). This CDR3 spans 14 amino acids. Germline V gene lookup returns CDR1 MNHEY and CDR2 SMNVEV (reference sequence). V was cut by 8 bases and J by 3 bases, with 17 bases left in between. CDR3 sequence reads: CASGGTAGGYEQYF. The CDR3 DNA is TGTGCCAGCGGCGGCACCGCCGGAGGCTACGAGCAGTACTTC.

V and J are TRBV7-9 and TRBJ2-2, with 7 bases identical to TRBD2. Germline values: CDR1 SEHNR, CDR2 FQNEAQ (reference sequence). V shed 4 bases and J 1 base; nucleotides not matched to a gene: 9. The CDR3 runs to 17 residues. The CDR3 here is CASSSRPAGVNTGELFF. For the CDR3, the DNA is TGTGCCAGCAGCTCGAGGCCCGCGGGAGTGAACACCGGGGAGCTGTTTTTT.

The chain combines TRBV18 with TRBJ2-7; 8 nucleotides agree with TRBD2. This CDR3 region has 15 residues. The junction had 7 bases not matched to a gene; V was cut back by 2 bases and J by 4 bases. Germline loops: CDR1 KGHSH, CDR2 LQKENI. CDR3 nucleotide sequence: TGTGCCAGCTCACCAGAAAGTAGCGGGATATACGAGCAGTACTTC. It specifies CASSPESSGIYEQYF.

This chain connects TRBV6-1 to TRBJ1-1, with unresolved D. V was clipped by 2 bases and J by 1 base, with 8 bases between them. Germline V lookup: CDR1 MNHNS, CDR2 SASEGT. This CDR3 has 14 amino acids. CDR3 residues: CASSEPDPNTEAFF. The CDR3 nucleotides read TGTGCCAGCAGTGAACCCGATCCGAACACTGAAGCTTTCTTT.

The chain employs TRBV13 and TRBJ2-7, with 9 bases fitting TRBD1. V was pared by 4 bases and J by 2 bases, with 12 bases of the junction left unmatched. The length of the CDR3 is 17 residues. Germline V gives CDR1 PRHDT, CDR2 FYEKMQ (reference sequence). CDR3 in DNA: TGTGCCAGCAGCTCCCCGGCTCCGGGACAGGGACCCTACGAGCAGTACTTC. Translation: CASSSPAPGQGPYEQYF.

This chain links TRBV2 with TRBJ2-1; 14 nucleotides match TRBD2. The CDR3 runs 17 residues. CDR1 is SNHLY, CDR2 FYNNEI, per germline. V dropped 6 bases and J dropped 5; count of bases not matched to a gene: 9. CDR3 amino acids: CASSGTSGRSVDNEQFF. The CDR3 region has the DNA TGTGCCAGCAGCGGGACTAGCGGGAGATCGGTGGACAATGAGCAGTTCTTC.

The V and J genes are TRBV28 and TRBJ2-7; TRBD1 matches at 8 bases. The CDR3 runs 16 residues. V lost 3 bases and J lost 3; bases outside the gene matches: 10. Germline V CDR1 and CDR2: MDHEN, SYDVKM. The CDR3 nucleotides read TGTGCCAGCAGTTTGGGGTCGGGGACAGGAGGCTACGAGCAGTACTTC. This sequence encodes CASSLGSGTGGYEQYF.

This clone was observed once. Here the CDR3 DNA reads TGTGCCAGCAGTGAAAATCTGTCTAGCACAGATACGCAGTATTTT. It encodes CASSENLSSTDTQYF. This rearrangement joins TRBV2 to TRBJ2-3, with D uncertain. Trimming left V 2 bases short and J 0 bases short, with 9 bases between. The CDR3 sequence is 15 residues long. Germline V gene data show CDR1 as SNHLY and CDR2 as FYNNEI.

The rearrangement uses TRBV28 and TRBJ1-5; D remains ambiguous. V was trimmed by 2 bases and J by 4 bases, leaving 12 bases between them. Per germline, CDR1 MDHEN and CDR2 SYDVKM. CDR3 length equals 15 residues. CDR3 DNA sequence: TGTGCCAGCAGTTTAAAAAATCGTGGTAATCAGCCCCAGCATTTT. Amino acids: CASSLKNRGNQPQHF.

The chain employs TRBV28 and TRBJ2-1; D is possibly TRBD1 (6 bases). Germline CDR1 MDHEN, CDR2 SYDVKM. V was shortened by 5 bases and J by 3 bases, with 11 bases between the two germline ends. CDR3 length: 14 amino acids. In nucleotides, the CDR3 is TGTGCCAGCAGTCCGGACAGAAACTACAATGAGCAGTTCTTC. Encoded protein: CASSPDRNYNEQFF.